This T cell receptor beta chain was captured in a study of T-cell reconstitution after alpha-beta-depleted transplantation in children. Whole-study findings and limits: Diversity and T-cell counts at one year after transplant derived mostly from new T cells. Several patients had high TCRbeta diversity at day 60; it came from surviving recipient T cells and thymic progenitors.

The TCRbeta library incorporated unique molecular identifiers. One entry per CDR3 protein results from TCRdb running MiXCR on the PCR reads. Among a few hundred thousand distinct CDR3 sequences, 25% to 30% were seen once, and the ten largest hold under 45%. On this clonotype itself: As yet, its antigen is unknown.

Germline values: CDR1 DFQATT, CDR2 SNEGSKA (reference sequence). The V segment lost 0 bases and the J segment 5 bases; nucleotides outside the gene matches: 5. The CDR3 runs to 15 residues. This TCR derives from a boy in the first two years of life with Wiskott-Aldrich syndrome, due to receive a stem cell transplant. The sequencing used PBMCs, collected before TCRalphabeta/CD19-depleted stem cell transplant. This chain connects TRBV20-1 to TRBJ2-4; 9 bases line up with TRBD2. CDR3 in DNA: TGCAGTGCTAGAGATTACCTAGCGGGGCAAAACATTCAGTACTTC. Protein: CSARDYLAGQNIQYF.